This T cell receptor beta chain stems from a study of shared clonotypes between healthy human individuals. V dropped 1 base and J dropped 2 bases, with 13 bases sitting between them. This CDR3 is built from 15 residues. Germline CDR1 reads SGHRS; CDR2 reads YFSETQ. In regard to this clone: Its specificity is not known.

Study-level findings and limits: Clonotype sharing among donors likely depends on sequencing depth.

TCRdb keeps only in-frame clones here, not all; method: immunoSEQ multiplex PCR. The sample comprises about 730,000 clones, over 55% of which are singletons, and approximately 1.8% rests with the top ten. CD4+ cells underwent separation, giving CD45RA+ naive and CD45RA-negative memory subsets. The sequence came from a woman aged 30 to 39 in good health. The chain is built from TRBV5-1 and TRBJ2-7, with unresolved D. Sequenced input: memory CD4+ T cells sorted from blood. Sample subset: CD45RA-negative fraction. This CDR3 reads CASSLRHLGAYEQYF. CDR3 coding DNA: TGCGCCAGCAGCTTGAGACACCTAGGAGCCTACGAGCAGTACTTC.